This TCR beta chain was found in a study of shared clonotypes between healthy human individuals. Generated by immunoSEQ multiplex PCR, the TCRdb table keeps only in-frame clones and is missing some. The sample shows some 2,100,000 clones, approximately 96% of them seen only once. The CDR3 totals 11 residues. The germline V gene has CDR1 MNHEY and CDR2 SMNVEV (reference sequence). V lost 6 bases and J 4 bases, leaving 7 bases between the germline ends. In regard to this clone: This sequence may be a read error, since a much larger clone differs from it by one base. The sample holds other DNA sequences that translate to the same CDR3.

The TCR sequence derives from a young man in good health. This chain joins TRBV27 and TRBJ2-7; D is ambiguous. Source material: naive CD4+ T cells sorted from blood. The subset here: CD45RA+ positively selected. CDR3 nucleotide sequence: TGTGCCAGCAGCTCCTCATACGAGCAGTACTTC. Its protein is CASSSSYEQYF.